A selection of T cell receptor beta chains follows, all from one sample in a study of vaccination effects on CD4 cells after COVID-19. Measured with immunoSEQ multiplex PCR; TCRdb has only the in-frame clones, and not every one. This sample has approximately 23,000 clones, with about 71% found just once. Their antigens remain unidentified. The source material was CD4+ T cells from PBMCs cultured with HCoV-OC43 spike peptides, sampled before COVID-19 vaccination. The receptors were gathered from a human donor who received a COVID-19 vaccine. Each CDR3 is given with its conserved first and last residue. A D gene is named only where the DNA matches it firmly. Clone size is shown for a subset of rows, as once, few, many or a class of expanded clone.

CDR3: CASQGNSDEQFF
DNA: TGCGCCTCCCAGGGGAACTCCGATGAGCAGTTCTTC
D: -
size: -
V: TRBV10-2
length: 12
J: TRBJ2-1

CDR3: CASSPDRPNYGYTF
DNA: TGTGCCAGTAGCCCGGACAGGCCGAACTATGGCTACACCTTC
D: TRBD1
size: -
V: TRBV7-8
length: 14
J: TRBJ1-2

CDR3: CASSEGGWEQYF
DNA: TGTGCCAGCAGCGAAGGGGGCTGGGAGCAGTACTTC
D: TRBD1
size: -
V: TRBV2
length: 12
J: TRBJ2-7

CDR3: CASRALGGGQPQHF
DNA: TGCGCCAGCAGGGCCCTGGGGGGCGGTCAGCCCCAGCATTTT
D: -
size: few
V: TRBV10-2
length: 14
J: TRBJ1-5

CDR3: CASSDPPTNYGYTF
DNA: TGTGCCAGCAGTGACCCCCCCACTAACTATGGCTACACCTTC
D: -
size: -
V: TRBV6-4
length: 14
J: TRBJ1-2

CDR3: CASSFGLAGVPEEQFF
DNA: TGTGCCAGCAGCTTCGGACTAGCGGGAGTTCCCGAGGAGCAGTTCTTC
D: TRBD2
size: few
V: TRBV9
length: 16
J: TRBJ2-1

CDR3: CASSYKGQGMNEQYF
DNA: TGTGCCAGCAGTTACAAGGGACAGGGGATGAACGAGCAGTACTTC
D: TRBD1
size: few
V: TRBV6-5
length: 15
J: TRBJ2-7

CDR3: CASSSGGLGETQYF
DNA: TGTGCCAGCAGTTCCGGGGGGCTCGGGGAGACCCAGTACTTC
D: -
size: once
V: TRBV6-5
length: 14
J: TRBJ2-5

CDR3: CASSPPNRFTKAQYF
DNA: TGTGCCAGCTCACCACCGAACAGATTTACTAAGGCCCAGTACTTC
D: -
size: -
V: TRBV18
length: 15
J: TRBJ2-5

CDR3: CASRRTGGGTYEQYF
DNA: TGTGCCAGCAGGCGGACAGGGGGGGGCACCTACGAGCAGTACTTC
D: TRBD1
size: once
V: TRBV27
length: 15
J: TRBJ2-7

CDR3: CASSLGAGAYNEQFF
DNA: TGCGCCAGCAGCTTAGGAGCGGGAGCCTACAATGAGCAGTTCTTC
D: TRBD2
size: -
V: TRBV5-1
length: 15
J: TRBJ2-1

CDR3: CASSPESSTDTQYF
DNA: TGTGCCAGCAGTCCGGAATCTAGCACAGATACGCAGTATTTT
D: -
size: -
V: TRBV6-5
length: 14
J: TRBJ2-3

CDR3: CASSLAPGTNYEQYF
DNA: TGCGCCAGCAGCTTGGCCCCCGGGACTAACTACGAGCAGTACTTC
D: TRBD2
size: -
V: TRBV5-1
length: 15
J: TRBJ2-7

CDR3: CASSAGTGSNQPQHF
DNA: TGCGCCAGCAGCGCCGGGACAGGGAGTAATCAGCCCCAGCATTTT
D: TRBD1
size: few
V: TRBV5-1
length: 15
J: TRBJ1-5

CDR3: CAAGGRTQETQYF
DNA: TGTGCCGCCGGGGGACGGACACAAGAGACCCAGTACTTC
D: -
size: -
V: TRBV10-3
length: 13
J: TRBJ2-5

CDR3: CASKNSKQGSYEQYF
DNA: TGTGCCAGCAAAAACTCTAAACAGGGGTCCTACGAGCAGTACTTC
D: TRBD1
size: -
V: TRBV6-5
length: 15
J: TRBJ2-7

CDR3: CASSDLAGVNTGELFF
DNA: TGTGCCAGCAGCGACCTAGCGGGGGTGAACACCGGGGAGCTGTTTTTT
D: TRBD2
size: -
V: TRBV9
length: 16
J: TRBJ2-2

CDR3: CASSLGTSGGPGELFF
DNA: TGTGCCAGCAGCTTAGGGACTAGCGGGGGTCCCGGGGAGCTGTTTTTT
D: TRBD2
size: -
V: TRBV7-8
length: 16
J: TRBJ2-2

CDR3: CASSKVENYGYTF
DNA: TGTGCCAGCAGTAAGGTAGAGAACTATGGCTACACCTTC
D: -
size: -
V: TRBV6-5
length: 13
J: TRBJ1-2

CDR3: CASSFSGGFYNEQFF
DNA: TGTGCCAGCAGCTTTAGCGGGGGATTCTACAATGAGCAGTTCTTC
D: TRBD2
size: -
V: TRBV5-4
length: 15
J: TRBJ2-1

CDR3: CASSYPRTSGAYEQYF
DNA: TGTGCCAGCAGTTACCCAAGGACTAGCGGAGCCTACGAGCAGTACTTC
D: TRBD2
size: -
V: TRBV6-2/TRBV6-3
length: 16
J: TRBJ2-7

CDR3: CASREGDTQYF
DNA: TGTGCCAGCAGGGAGGGGGATACGCAGTATTTT
D: -
size: -
V: TRBV2
length: 11
J: TRBJ2-3

CDR3: CASSLGGTLTDTQYF
DNA: TGTGCCAGCAGCTTAGGCGGGACTTTGACAGATACGCAGTATTTT
D: -
size: few
V: TRBV11-3
length: 15
J: TRBJ2-3

CDR3: CSAIDRAGYTF
DNA: TGCAGTGCTATCGACAGGGCCGGCTACACCTTC
D: TRBD1
size: -
V: TRBV20-1
length: 11
J: TRBJ1-2

CDR3: CASSSLRDSKYF
DNA: TGTGCCAGCAGTTCACTCCGGGACTCTAAGTACTTC
D: -
size: -
V: TRBV12-3/TRBV12-4
length: 12
J: TRBJ2-5

CDR3: CASSQRQPEMDQPQHF
DNA: TGTGCCAGCAGTCAACGACAGCCCGAAATGGACCAGCCCCAGCATTTT
D: -
size: -
V: TRBV6-6
length: 16
J: TRBJ1-5

CDR3: CASSQPRARTDTQYF
DNA: TGTGCCAGCAGCCAACCCCGGGCTAGGACGGATACGCAGTATTTT
D: -
size: -
V: TRBV3-1/TRBV3-2
length: 15
J: TRBJ2-3

CDR3: CASSPTHRDGRNTIYF
DNA: TGTGCCAGCTCACCGACGCACCGGGACGGAAGAAACACCATATATTTT
D: -
size: few
V: TRBV18
length: 16
J: TRBJ1-3

CDR3: CASSLEVQTSKIKNIQYF
DNA: TGTGCCAGCAGCTTAGAGGTCCAGACGTCGAAGATAAAAAACATTCAGTACTTC
D: -
size: once
V: TRBV7-8
length: 18
J: TRBJ2-4

CDR3: CSVVTGAFNEKLFF
DNA: TGCAGCGTGGTAACAGGGGCATTTAATGAAAAACTGTTTTTT
D: TRBD1
size: -
V: TRBV29-1
length: 14
J: TRBJ1-4

CDR3: CASGPGPQVREQYF
DNA: TGTGCCAGCGGCCCGGGACCCCAGGTCAGGGAGCAGTACTTC
D: -
size: -
V: TRBV27
length: 14
J: TRBJ2-7

CDR3: CATMNTGELFF
DNA: TGCGCCACCATGAACACCGGGGAGCTGTTTTTT
D: -
size: -
V: TRBV5-1
length: 11
J: TRBJ2-2

CDR3: CASSFRGTGELFF
DNA: TGTGCCAGCAGCTTCCGGGGAACCGGGGAGCTGTTTTTT
D: -
size: -
V: TRBV5-4
length: 13
J: TRBJ2-2

CDR3: CASSSRAGNSNQPQHF
DNA: TGTGCCAGCAGCAGCAGGGCGGGAAATAGCAATCAGCCCCAGCATTTT
D: -
size: few
V: TRBV7-8
length: 16
J: TRBJ1-5

CDR3: CATSREDRVAYNEQFF
DNA: TGTGCCACCAGCAGAGAGGACAGGGTGGCCTACAATGAGCAGTTCTTC
D: TRBD1
size: once
V: TRBV15
length: 16
J: TRBJ2-1

CDR3: CASGLAGVAEQYF
DNA: TGCGCCAGCGGGCTAGCGGGAGTTGCCGAGCAGTACTTC
D: TRBD2
size: -
V: TRBV5-1
length: 13
J: TRBJ2-7

CDR3: CASSSPRAGAYEQYF
DNA: TGTGCCAGCAGTTCCCCCCGAGCGGGAGCCTACGAGCAGTACTTC
D: TRBD2
size: -
V: TRBV28
length: 15
J: TRBJ2-7

CDR3: CASSFLAGELFF
DNA: TGTGCCAGCAGTTTTTTGGCCGGGGAGCTGTTTTTT
D: -
size: -
V: TRBV12-3/TRBV12-4
length: 12
J: TRBJ2-2

CDR3: CASSKQTGTTHRYSPLHF
DNA: TGTGCCAGCAGTAAACAAACAGGGACGACCCACCGGTATTCACCCCTCCACTTT
D: -
size: few
V: TRBV9
length: 18
J: TRBJ1-6

CDR3: CASSPGGSNQPQHF
DNA: TGTGCCAGCTCACCCGGGGGGAGCAATCAGCCCCAGCATTTT
D: -
size: few
V: TRBV18
length: 14
J: TRBJ1-5

CDR3: CASSPGTGSTIYF
DNA: TGTGCCAGCTCACCCGGGACGGGGAGCACCATATATTTT
D: -
size: -
V: TRBV18
length: 13
J: TRBJ1-3

CDR3: CASSVVQGISGYTF
DNA: TGTGCCAGCAGTGTAGTACAGGGGATTAGTGGCTACACCTTC
D: TRBD1
size: few
V: TRBV2
length: 14
J: TRBJ1-2

CDR3: CASSQVDMGLYNEQFF
DNA: TGCGCCAGCAGCCAAGTTGACATGGGGCTTTACAATGAGCAGTTCTTC
D: -
size: -
V: TRBV4-1
length: 16
J: TRBJ2-1

CDR3: CASTRDSLSYEQYF
DNA: TGTGCCAGCACCCGGGACAGCCTATCCTACGAGCAGTACTTC
D: TRBD1
size: -
V: TRBV9
length: 14
J: TRBJ2-7

CDR3: CASSQVLRGRGNTIYF
DNA: TGTGCCAGCAGCCAAGTTCTCAGGGGGCGAGGAAACACCATATATTTT
D: TRBD1
size: few
V: TRBV3-1/TRBV3-2
length: 16
J: TRBJ1-3